This record concerns one T cell receptor (beta chain) sequence. Its antigen remains unidentified. The data were taken from a study of T-cell reconstitution after alpha-beta-depleted transplantation in children. Study observations and caveats: Reportedly, alpha-beta T cells present about two months post-transplant originated from several hundred expanded clones of graft origin. It was surviving recipient T cells and thymic progenitors that gave some patients high TCRbeta diversity at day 60. A year had passed since transplant, and T-cell counts and diversity by then came mostly from newly produced T cells.

Unique molecular identifiers were built into the TCRbeta library. Via MiXCR, TCRdb re-called the PCR reads, giving one row per CDR3 protein. Of 500,000 to 650,000 distinct CDR3 sequences listed, 10% to 15% are singletons. The CDR3 consists of 16 residues. Germline V gene lookup returns CDR1 MDHEN and CDR2 SYDVKM. V was cut by 8 bases and J by 0 bases, with 20 bases left in between. This material consisted of PBMCs, mostly from graft donor cells, taken 360 days after TCRalphabeta/CD19-depleted stem cell transplant. The V call is TRBV28, the J call TRBJ2-7, with TRBD2 as a possible D gene (5 bases). The TCR was taken from a male patient younger than 18 who had a stem cell transplant for acute myeloid leukemia, so the T cells may come from the graft donor. The CDR3 DNA reads as TGTGCCAGCCTTTATAACAGAGGGATAAGCTCCTACGAGCAGTACTTC. Protein: CASLYNRGISSYEQYF.